This T cell receptor beta chain derives from a study of shared clonotypes between healthy human individuals. Findings of the study overall: Shared clonotypes across all four donors exceeded non-shared ones in generation probability. Owing to a small donor count, the genetic and exposure-history diversity represented was limited. Researchers sampled blood only, noting tissue repertoires likely differ.

The trim removed 6 bases at V and 0 bases at J, leaving 7 bases unmatched. Per the germline V gene, CDR1 is SEHNR and CDR2 is FQNEAQ (reference sequence). This CDR3 spans 15 amino acids. Measured with immunoSEQ multiplex PCR; TCRdb has only the in-frame clones, and not every one. Of under 850,000 clones in the sample, almost 95% were seen once. As defined, naive CD8 cells were CD45RO-negative and positively selected for CCR7, with terminally differentiated effector memory CD45RA+ cells excluded. For this clone: What it recognizes is unknown.

Input material: naive CD8+ T cells sorted from blood. The chain combines TRBV7-9 with TRBJ2-7; 8 bases are shared with TRBD1. The receptor was derived from a man younger than 45 in good health. In DNA form, the CDR3 reads TGTGCCAGCAGGACGACAGGGGTGGGCTCCTACGAGCAGTACTTC. This gives the protein CASRTTGVGSYEQYF.